This T cell receptor (beta chain) originates from a study of T cell repertoires in cytomegalovirus infection. Study-wide context: Public TCR beta signatures indicated both CMV infection and matching HLA type. General study findings and limits: Within the response measured ex vivo, HLA-C-restricted CMV-specific TCR beta clonotypes were dominant. Cumulative public TCR beta family frequency identified CMV carriers with the relevant HLA.

Using its own MiXCR run on the reads, TCRdb lists one record per CDR3 protein. The table includes roughly 230,000 distinct CDR3 sequences, about a sixth detected once. In its sample, this clonotype was seen many times. Its antigen remains unknown. Sequencing input: CD8+ T cells from PBMCs. The origin of this receptor is a human donor in good health (CMV status not recorded). Some clones in this sample may be carry-over from other donors' samples.

CDR3: CASSPGGLSYEQYF. The CDR3 DNA reads as TGTGCCAGCAGCCCAGGGGGCCTCAGTTACGAGCAGTACTTC. The chain recombines TRBV7-9 with TRBJ2-7, with 8 bases that match TRBD1. This CDR3 contains 14 residues. Per germline, CDR1 SEHNR and CDR2 FQNEAQ (reference sequence). V shed 5 bases, J shed 4 bases, and the junction held 7 bases outside the gene matches.